This T cell receptor (beta chain) was recorded in a study of T cells in Graves' hyperthyroidism and ophthalmopathy. Using around 10 ml of fresh peripheral blood, PBMCs were prepared. Between the trimmed V and J ends, which lost 7 bases and 6 bases, there was a span of 21 bases. This CDR3 has 15 amino acids. Notes on the study in general: Model-based prediction identified ophthalmopathy a median approximately 6 months prior to its onset. Among clonotypes expanded in thyroid above 0.001, most were also found in blood.

The investigators amplified TCR beta CDR3 regions from RNA transcripts. TCR CDR3 underwent first-round RT-PCR with the HTBI primer set. TCRdb re-derived calls from the multiplex PCR reads in MiXCR, one entry per CDR3 protein. The sample lists a few hundred thousand distinct CDR3 sequences; 15% to 20% were seen once. There are many counts of this clonotype. Its target is unknown. This TCR derives from a woman aged 40 to 50 with Graves' ophthalmopathy. The specimen sequenced was blood. The V gene is TRBV12-3 or TRBV12-4, the J gene TRBJ1-1; tentatively, D is TRBD1 (5 bases). For the CDR3, the DNA is TGTGCCAGCACCCCGGGGCATAGGGGCAGCGCTGAAGCTTTCTTT. This encodes CASTPGHRGSAEAFF.